The 3 T cell receptor beta chains below come from one sample, sequenced in a study of blood T cell repertoires in COVID-19. TCRdb's copy holds only in-frame clones and misses some; the assay was immunoSEQ multiplex PCR. Among approximately 24,000 clones listed, around 90% were seen once. The sequenced material came from peripheral blood. The receptors stem from a man aged 65-85 years with acute or convalescent COVID-19.

V is TRBV6-6 and J is TRBJ1-6, with a tentative D call TRBD1 (5 bases). V was cut by 4 bases and J by 8 bases, with 15 bases left in between. Germline CDR1 reads MNHNY; CDR2 reads SVGAGI (reference sequence). The CDR3 totals 15 residues. CDR3 loop: CASSSQVTPYSPLHF. The CDR3 region has the DNA TGTGCCAGCAGTTCACAGGTTACCCCCTATTCACCCCTCCACTTT.

This chain joins TRBV7-8 and TRBJ2-1; 13 bases match TRBD2. This CDR3 comprises 20 residues. The V gene end was trimmed by 6 bases and the J gene end by 5 bases; junction bases not matched to a gene: 19. The germline CDR1 and CDR2 sequences are SGHVS and FQNEAQ. The DNA for the CDR3 is TGTGCCAGCAGTCGCGACAGGGATACTAGCGGGAGGGCCTCGAACAATGAGCAGTTCTTC. Protein product: CASSRDRDTSGRASNNEQFF.

This clone is a singleton in its sample. The chain carries TRBV4-2 and TRBJ1-4; 8 positions agree with TRBD1. With 4 bases clipped from V and 4 bases from J, the junction kept 8 bases outside the gene matches. CDR1 and CDR2 from the germline V gene are LGHNA and YNFKEQ. The CDR3 runs 16 residues. CDR3 sequence reads: CASSRMTGAGNEKLFF. The CDR3 nucleotides read TGTGCCAGCAGCCGGATGACAGGGGCGGGTAATGAAAAACTGTTTTTT.